This TCR beta chain originates from a study of CD8 T cells in cerebrospinal fluid in Alzheimer's disease. CSF cells underwent 10X single-cell V(D)J and 5' gene-expression profiling. TCRdb reanalyzed the 10x single-cell sequencing reads, giving one entry per CDR3 protein sequence and no DNA. This table holds approximately 780 distinct CDR3 sequences. Germline CDR1 LGHNA, CDR2 YSLEER. This CDR3 is 15 amino acids long. Study observations and caveats: EBV-specific clones were neither the most expanded nor enriched in Alzheimer's patients.

This clonotype is called medium-sized based on its frequency. Its antigen is still unknown. This receptor was obtained from a human donor with Parkinson's disease. Input material: cerebrospinal fluid. This chain uses TRBV4-3 with TRBJ2-3; TCRdb's D gene call, TRBD1, goes unchecked for lack of DNA. CDR3 in amino acids: CASSPRQGGSDTQYF.